The 22 T cell receptor beta chains in this list originate from one sample, sequenced in a study of patients and donors after allogeneic stem cell transplantation. TCRdb used MiXCR to reprocess the RT-PCR reads, holding one entry per CDR3 protein. Of almost 20,000 distinct CDR3 sequences in the sample, about 5% are singletons; the top ten hold 40%. What was sequenced was blood, either unsorted or a sorted T cell fraction (not recorded which). These receptor sequences come from a human donor who was either an allogeneic HSCT recipient or a stem cell or donor lymphocyte infusion donor (not recorded which). It is not recorded whose cells these are; they may come from a transplant donor.

This clonotype was detected ten times or more. This chain links TRBV12-3 or TRBV12-4 with TRBJ2-1; D unclear. V lost 7 bases and J lost 0, with 13 bases in between. The CDR3 spans 15 residues. For the CDR3, the DNA is TGTGCCAGCACCCCCAGGCGAAGCTCCTACAATGAGCAGTTCTTC. This sequence encodes CASTPRRSSYNEQFF.

This clonotype was counted many times. The chain carries TRBV28 and TRBJ2-7; the match to TRBD2 covers 7 bases. V lost 1 base and J lost 9; bases outside the gene matches: 0. Germline V lookup: CDR1 MDHEN, CDR2 SYDVKM. The CDR3 consists of 11 residues. In DNA form, the CDR3 reads TGTGCCAGCAGTTTATCGGGAGGGCAGTACTTC. Its protein is CASSLSGGQYF.

This chain links TRBV18 with TRBJ1-1; unclear D gene. This CDR3 has 15 amino acids. V lost 6 bases and J 4 bases, leaving 18 bases between the germline ends. CDR1 KGHSH and CDR2 LQKENI come from the germline V gene. CDR3 sequence (DNA): TGTGCCAGCTCCATTAACAAGGGAAGAGGCACTGAAGCTTTCTTT. Its protein is CASSINKGRGTEAFF.

This clonotype was seen at least ten times. This chain links TRBV20-1 with TRBJ2-4, with 7 bases lining up with TRBD1. The length of the CDR3 is 16 residues. Germline CDR1 reads DFQATT; CDR2 reads SNEGSKA (reference sequence). V dropped 1 base and J dropped 2; count of bases not matched to a gene: 8. DNA of the CDR3: TGCAGTGCTAGAGGCCTCCGGGACAGTACCAAAAACATTCAGTACTTC. It is translated as CSARGLRDSTKNIQYF.

This clonotype was observed a handful of times. J is TRBJ2-7 and V is TRBV15; 10 nucleotides match TRBD1. The CDR3 contains 16 residues. V gave up 1 base and J gave up 3 bases; unmatched junction bases: 6. Per the germline V gene, CDR1 is LNHNV and CDR2 is YYDKDF (reference sequence). CDR3 nucleotides: TGTGCCACCAGCAGAGGGGGACAGGGGACATACTACGAGCAGTACTTC. Residues: CATSRGGQGTYYEQYF.

The sample holds many counts of this clonotype. The chain has TRBV10-3 and TRBJ2-5, with a weak D call TRBD1 (6 bases). This CDR3 contains 15 residues. The V and J ends lost 5 bases and 5 bases respectively, with 18 bases between them. In germline, CDR1 is ENHRY, CDR2 SYGVKD. The CDR3 nucleotides read TGTGCCATCAGTAAACAGGGTTTGGGGCAGGAGACCCAGTACTTC. Translation: CAISKQGLGQETQYF.

This chain joins TRBV19 and TRBJ2-1, with 8 bases lining up with TRBD2. The trim removed 10 bases at V and 6 bases at J, leaving 8 bases unmatched. The CDR3 consists of 13 residues. Germline V gives CDR1 LNHDA, CDR2 SQIVND (reference sequence). The CDR3 sequence is CATKSSGSNEQFF. The CDR3 region has the DNA TGTGCCACTAAATCTAGCGGGTCCAATGAGCAGTTCTTC.

This clonotype was counted at least ten times. This chain uses TRBV3-1 with TRBJ1-1; D uncertain. V lost 3 bases and J 11 bases, leaving 10 bases between the germline ends. Germline lookup yields CDR1 LGHDT and CDR2 YNNKEL (reference sequence). This CDR3 is 11 amino acids long. Written as DNA, the CDR3 is TGTGCCAGCAGCCATGGGTTTGGGGCTTTCTTT. Protein sequence: CASSHGFGAFF.

This clonotype was seen many times. The CDR3 DNA is TGCAGTGCCCCAGTCGAACGCCTGCGTGCTTTCTTT. Its protein product is CSAPVERLRAFF. V is TRBV20-1 and J is TRBJ1-1; D call uncertain. Trimming stripped 6 bases from V and 11 bases from J, with 19 bases between. There are 12 residues in the CDR3. Per the germline V gene, CDR1 is DFQATT and CDR2 is SNEGSKA (reference sequence).

This clonotype was detected many times. The chain links TRBV20-1 to TRBJ1-6; D remains unclear. Germline V CDR1 and CDR2: DFQATT, SNEGSKA (reference sequence). This CDR3 comprises 15 residues. The V end was cut by 6 bases, the J end by 0 bases, with 12 bases between. CDR3 sequence (DNA): TGCAGTGCGAACAGCGACGGCTCCTATAATTCACCCCTCCACTTT. The encoded protein is CSANSDGSYNSPLHF.

This clonotype was recorded many times. The chain has TRBV9 and TRBJ1-1; D is undetermined. CDR1 is SGDLS, CDR2 YYNGEE, per germline. This CDR3 contains 14 residues. Between the trimmed V and J ends, which lost 1 base and 1 base, there was a span of 8 bases. The CDR3 sequence: CASSVRAANTEAFF. The CDR3 DNA follows: TGTGCCAGCAGCGTAAGAGCGGCGAACACTGAAGCTTTCTTT.

This CDR3 reads CASSRSGVGETQYF. DNA of the CDR3: TGTGCCAGCAGCCGCAGCGGGGTTGGAGAGACCCAGTACTTC. The genes are TRBV7-9 and TRBJ2-5; TRBD2 matches 7 bases. J gave up 4 bases and V 5 bases, and 7 bases lay outside the gene matches. The CDR3 spans 14 residues. The germline CDR1 and CDR2 sequences are SEHNR and FQNEAQ (reference sequence).

The sample holds many counts of this clonotype. At one end the junction does not follow the germline gene, possibly because of a read error. CDR3 DNA: TGTGCCAGCAGCTTAGTGTCTGGCGACAGGGTCGTCTTC. Translating it yields CASSLVSGDRVVF. The chain employs TRBV7-9 and TRBJ1-2; 7 positions match TRBD1. In germline, CDR1 is SEHNR, CDR2 FQNEAQ (reference sequence). This CDR3 spans 13 amino acids.

The V and J genes are TRBV5-1 and TRBJ2-5, with 7 bases lining up with TRBD2. The CDR3 is made up of 13 amino acids. The V and J ends lost 4 bases and 5 bases, in that order; junction bases with no gene match: 5. Germline loops: CDR1 SGHRS, CDR2 YFSETQ. The CDR3 DNA is TGCGCCAGCAGCCGGGACGGGGGGGAGACCCAGTACTTC. Translating gives CASSRDGGETQYF. Together with reference TRBV5-1 and TRBJ2-5, the CDR3 gives the full variable domain: KAGVTQTPRYLIKTRGQQVTLSCSPISGHRSVSWYQQTPGQGLQFLFEYFSETQRNKGNFPGRFSGRQFSNSRSEMNVSTLELGDSALYLCASSRDGGETQYFGPGTRLLVL.

This clonotype has a count of ten or more. V gene TRBV5-1 combines with J gene TRBJ2-5, with a possible D match to TRBD1 (5 bases). There are 13 residues in the CDR3. V lost 5 bases, J lost 5 bases, and 13 bases lay in between. The germline CDR1 and CDR2 sequences are SGHRS and YFSETQ. CDR3 DNA: TGCGCCAGCAGGCGCAGGGCTGGGGAGACCCAGTACTTC. Residues: CASRRRAGETQYF.

The chain recombines TRBV5-8 with TRBJ2-3; 12 positions agree with TRBD2. CDR1 is SGHTS and CDR2 is YDEGEE in the germline V gene. Losses at the gene ends were 4 bases for V and 2 bases for J; bases not matched to a gene: 8. This CDR3 contains 17 residues. CDR3 coding DNA: TGTGCCAGCAGCCCCCAGAGGACTAGCGGGGCCACAGATACGCAGTATTTT. Encoded protein: CASSPQRTSGATDTQYF.

This clonotype came up many times. This chain connects TRBV28 to TRBJ1-1; D ambiguous. The V end lost 3 bases, the J end lost 0 bases, and 14 bases lay between the germline ends. Germline V gives CDR1 MDHEN, CDR2 SYDVKM. The CDR3 runs to 16 residues. The CDR3 region has the DNA TGTGCCAGCAGTTTGGAGGGCCCCCTAATGAACACTGAAGCTTTCTTT. This translates into CASSLEGPLMNTEAFF.

In this sample, this clonotype is medium-sized (0.01 to 0.1%). The V and J genes are TRBV12-3 or TRBV12-4 and TRBJ2-7, with D unclear. V was pared by 3 bases and J by 0 bases, with 9 bases between. The CDR3 runs to 14 residues. The CDR3 spells CASSLGQVSYEQYF. The CDR3, as DNA: TGTGCCAGCAGTTTGGGTCAGGTCTCCTACGAGCAGTACTTC.

In this sample, this clonotype turned up a few times. The chain links TRBV4-2 to TRBJ2-3, with no clear D. The CDR3 runs 13 residues. V lost 6 bases to trimming and J lost 1 base, with 8 bases between them. The V gene's germline CDR1 is LGHNA and CDR2 YNFKEQ. The CDR3 DNA follows: TGTGCCAGCAGGTTTCCCGGCACAGATACGCAGTATTTT. Translating it yields CASRFPGTDTQYF.

Ten or more counts support this clonotype. The chain is built from TRBV20-1 and TRBJ2-1, with 12 bases identical to TRBD2. This CDR3 comprises 15 residues. CDR1 is DFQATT and CDR2 is SNEGSKA in the germline V gene (reference sequence). Trimming took 0 bases from V and 8 from J; bases not matched to a gene: 5. The CDR3 spells CSARETSGSGDEQFF. Here the CDR3 DNA reads TGCAGTGCTAGAGAGACTAGCGGGAGTGGCGATGAGCAGTTCTTC.

There are many counts of this clonotype. The chain combines TRBV20-1 with TRBJ2-5; 8 nucleotides line up with TRBD1. The CDR3 consists of 15 residues. The V gene's germline CDR1 is DFQATT and CDR2 SNEGSKA (reference sequence). V lost 4 bases, J lost 3 bases, and 10 bases stayed unmatched. CDR3 nucleotide sequence: TGCAGTGCTAATAAGGCCACAGGGGGGAAAGAGACCCAGTACTTC. It translates to CSANKATGGKETQYF.

This clonotype was observed a handful of times. This chain links TRBV7-9 with TRBJ1-2; a weak D match, TRBD1 (6 bases). The CDR3 has 13 residues. Germline loops: CDR1 SEHNR, CDR2 FQNEAQ (reference sequence). V lost 5 bases and J lost 12, with 19 bases in between. In DNA form, the CDR3 reads TGTGCCAGCAGCCCGCCGGGGGCGGCGCCTGACACCTTC. Its protein product is CASSPPGAAPDTF.